Sequencing of this TCR beta chain was carried out in a study of circulating and synovial CD4+ cells in juvenile arthritis. The germline V and J ends were trimmed by 5 bases and 3 bases, with 14 bases remaining between them. CDR1 is MNHNS, CDR2 SASEGT, per germline. This CDR3 region has 15 residues. Assay: immunoSEQ multiplex PCR; the TCRdb copy retains only in-frame clones and omits some. The table lists tens of thousands of clones, roughly 95% of them singletons. For this clone: What it recognizes is unknown.

Regarding the study as a whole: These repertoires were less diverse than bulk blood CD4 repertoires.

This sequence joins TRBV6-1 and TRBJ2-1; possibly TRBD1 for D (5 bases). The source is a human donor with juvenile idiopathic arthritis. The source material was CD4+ T cells from blood. The CDR3 nucleotides are TGTGCCAGCAGTTCCGGCAACCAGGGCTACAATGAGCAGTTCTTC. This codes for CASSSGNQGYNEQFF.